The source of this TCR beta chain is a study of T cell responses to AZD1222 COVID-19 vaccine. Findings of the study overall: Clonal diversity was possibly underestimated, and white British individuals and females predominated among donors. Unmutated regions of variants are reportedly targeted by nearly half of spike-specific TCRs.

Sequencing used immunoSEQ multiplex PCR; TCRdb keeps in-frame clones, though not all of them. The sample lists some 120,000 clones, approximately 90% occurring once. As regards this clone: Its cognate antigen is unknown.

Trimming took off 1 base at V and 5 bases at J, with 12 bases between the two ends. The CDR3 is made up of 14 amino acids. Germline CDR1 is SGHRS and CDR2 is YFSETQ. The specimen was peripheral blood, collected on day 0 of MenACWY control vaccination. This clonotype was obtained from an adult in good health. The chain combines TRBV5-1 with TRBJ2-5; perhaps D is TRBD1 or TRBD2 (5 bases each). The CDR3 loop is CASSLNSGTETQYF. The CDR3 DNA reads TGCGCCAGCAGCTTGAACTCGGGGACGGAGACCCAGTACTTC.